This T cell receptor beta chain was sequenced for a study of shared clonotypes between healthy human individuals (dated by TCRdb to 2019 to 2021). Describing the broader study: Three men and two women, aged 18 to 49 years, made up the cohort. For each donor, CD4 naive and CD4 memory were each run on three plates, CD8 naive on two plates, and CD8 memory on one plate. Each donor's leukapheresis produced roughly between roughly 0.85 and 10 billion PBMCs. To estimate repertoire size and how much clonotype sharing occurs between individuals, the study deeply sequenced the blood TCR repertoires of about 5 healthy adults. To increase sequencing depth and limit assay-specific biases, TCR repertoire library preparation and sequencing were carried out by different laboratories using diverse techniques. Summary of the overall study and its limitations: Sampling was restricted to blood, and TCR repertoires in tissue are likely to differ from TCR repertoires in blood. Higher generation probabilities were observed for clonotypes shared by all four sorted-subset donors than for non-shared clonotypes. Pairwise subsampling led to the expectation that sequencing depth would affect the degree of clonotype sharing among donors. Rarefaction of sorted-subset datasets indicated incomplete sequencing despite the large sequencing depth. The genetic and exposure-history diversity represented was limited by the small number of donors. Larger estimated clonotype richness was generally found for naive subsets than for memory subsets. About 5% of naive CD4, 3.5% of naive CD8, roughly 2.4% of memory CD4, and about 0.4% of memory CD8 clonotypes were shared across several donors.

The donors were healthy, HIV-negative adults who had no recently reported acute infections or vaccinations. All donors were Caucasian adults living in Nashville, Tennessee, USA. CD4+ T cells were enriched through magnetic negative selection, after which naive cells were positively selected on CD45RA and the remaining negative fraction served as the memory subset. After blood collection by leukapheresis, PBMCs were isolated using Ficoll-Histopaque density gradient centrifugation and then cryopreserved in the vapor phase of liquid nitrogen. Analytical flow cytometry was used to check the purity and quantity of every magnetically sorted T cell population. Genomic DNA was isolated from every sorted fraction and measured by UV absorbance on a Nanodrop 2000c. Cut back by 3 bases and 1 base, the V and J ends lie 10 bases apart. Counted from cysteine to phenylalanine, this CDR3 has 16 amino acids. Left in the record is the CDR3 DNA by itself, 48 bases read in frame from the first base. The germline V gene gives CDR1 as SGHVS and CDR2 as FQNEAQ.

Points on this clone: Its antigen has not been determined. No per-base quality is available; no much larger clone lies one base away.

Using the deep immunoSEQ assay, TCR CDR3 regions were amplified from genomic DNA by multiplex PCR. Extracted genomic DNA from each cell subset was spread evenly across all wells of several immunoSEQ 96-well plates, with each plate serving as a replicate. Each replicate PCR for sorted subsets received about 220 ng genomic DNA, equal to roughly 30,000 T cell genomes. Purified libraries were quantified with a Qubit 3.0 fluorometer, sized on a Bioanalyzer 2100, and re-quantified with the KAPA Library Quantification kit. Each immunoSEQ 96-well plate was sequenced on its own single-read 150-cycle Illumina NextSeq 550 flow cell. The study's own analysis went as follows. Because only junctional sequences without quality scores were contained in the immunoSEQ output, filtering matching that applied to full-length reads could not be performed. Sequences were annotated with PyIR, a Python wrapper for IgBLAST v1.9, using IMGT germline references to assign V/J genes and CDR3. Reads were removed for weak V/J assignments (E-value above 1e-6), missing CDR3, stop codons, out-of-frame junctions, or ambiguous translated residues. V3J clonotypes were defined by identical inferred V gene, J gene, and CDR3 amino acid sequence. Percentage overlap between repertoires was computed as shared unique clonotypes divided by the size of the smaller repertoire. Three approaches were used to assess repertoire richness: RTK rarefaction, the Chao1 estimator, and Recon v2.1 estimates of unobserved clonotypes. For all TCRbeta clonotypes obtained by the gDNA method from a few donors, generation probabilities were computed with OLGA. Imported from immuneACCESS, the table was reduced by TCRdb to in-frame sequences with V and J called. These copies leave out some clones; in studies compared against another copy, an unresolved V gene accounts for under half, and the cause of the remainder is not known. D and trimming were read from the DNA, whereas the V and J calls and clone size are those reported in that table. This sample comprises fewer than 1.6 million clones, around 98.5% of them detected only once. The ten largest clonotypes hold about 0.34% of the sample.

This receptor chain uses TRBV7-8 and TRBJ2-6; matching of 6 bases hints at TRBD1 as the D gene. This receptor was identified in a young man in good health. Sequencing was done on a sample of naive CD4+ T cells sorted from blood. The cell subset or site label, read with the paper, signifies: CD45RA+ positively selected. The CDR3 in this case is CASSFLGASGANVLTF. The DNA is TGTGCCAGCAGCTTCCTGGGGGCGTCTGGGGCCAACGTCCTGACTTTC.